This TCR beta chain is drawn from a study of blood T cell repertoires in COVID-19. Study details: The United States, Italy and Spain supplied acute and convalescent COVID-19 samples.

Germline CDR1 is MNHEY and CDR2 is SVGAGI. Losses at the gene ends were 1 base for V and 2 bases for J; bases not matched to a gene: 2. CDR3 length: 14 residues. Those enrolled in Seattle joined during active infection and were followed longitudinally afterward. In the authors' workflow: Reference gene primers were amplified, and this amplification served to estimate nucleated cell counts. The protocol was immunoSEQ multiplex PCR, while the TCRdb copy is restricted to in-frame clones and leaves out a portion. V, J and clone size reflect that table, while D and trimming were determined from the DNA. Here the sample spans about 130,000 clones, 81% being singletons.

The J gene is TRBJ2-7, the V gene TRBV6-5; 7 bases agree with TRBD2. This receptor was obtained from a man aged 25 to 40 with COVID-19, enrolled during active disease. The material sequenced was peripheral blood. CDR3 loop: CASSYLSGAYEQYF. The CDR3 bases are TGTGCCAGCAGTTACTTGAGCGGGGCCTACGAGCAGTACTTC.